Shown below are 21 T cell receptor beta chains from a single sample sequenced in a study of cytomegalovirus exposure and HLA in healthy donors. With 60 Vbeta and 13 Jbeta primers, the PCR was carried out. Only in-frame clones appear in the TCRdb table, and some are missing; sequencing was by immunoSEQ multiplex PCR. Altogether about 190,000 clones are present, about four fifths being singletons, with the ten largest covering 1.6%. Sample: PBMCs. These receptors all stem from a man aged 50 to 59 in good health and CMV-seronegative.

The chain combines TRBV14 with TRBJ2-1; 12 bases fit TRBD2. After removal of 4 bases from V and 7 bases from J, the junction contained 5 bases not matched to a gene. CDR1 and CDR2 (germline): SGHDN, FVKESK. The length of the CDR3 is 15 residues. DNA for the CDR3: TGTGCCAGCAGCCTCAGACTAGCGGGAGTTAATGAGCAGTTCTTC. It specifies CASSLRLAGVNEQFF.

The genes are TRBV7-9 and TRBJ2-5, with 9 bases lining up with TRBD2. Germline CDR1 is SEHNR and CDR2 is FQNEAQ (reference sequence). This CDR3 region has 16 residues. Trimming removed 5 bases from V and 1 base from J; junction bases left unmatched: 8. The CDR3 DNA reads TGTGCCAGCAGCCCCAAAAGGACTAGCGCCCAAGAGACCCAGTACTTC. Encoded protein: CASSPKRTSAQETQYF.

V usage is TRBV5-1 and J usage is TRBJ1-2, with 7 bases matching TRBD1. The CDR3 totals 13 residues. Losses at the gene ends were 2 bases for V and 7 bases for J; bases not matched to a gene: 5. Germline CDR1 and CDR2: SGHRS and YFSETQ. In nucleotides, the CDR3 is TGCGCCAGCAGCTTCGAGGGGGCGCGTGGCTACACCTTC. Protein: CASSFEGARGYTF. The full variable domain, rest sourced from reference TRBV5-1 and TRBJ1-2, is KAGVTQTPRYLIKTRGQQVTLSCSPISGHRSVSWYQQTPGQGLQFLFEYFSETQRNKGNFPGRFSGRQFSNSRSEMNVSTLELGDSALYLCASSFEGARGYTFGSGTRLTVV.

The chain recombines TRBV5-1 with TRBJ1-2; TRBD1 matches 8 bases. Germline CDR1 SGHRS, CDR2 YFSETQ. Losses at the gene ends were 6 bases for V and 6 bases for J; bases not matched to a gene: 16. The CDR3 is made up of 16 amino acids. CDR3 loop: CASTPGQRTTGDGYTF. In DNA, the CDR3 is TGCGCCAGCACCCCGGGACAGCGAACGACAGGGGATGGCTACACCTTC.

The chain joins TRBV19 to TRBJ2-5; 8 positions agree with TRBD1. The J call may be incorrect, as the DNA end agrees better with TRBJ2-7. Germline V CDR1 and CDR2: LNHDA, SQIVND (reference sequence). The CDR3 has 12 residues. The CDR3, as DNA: TGTGCCAGTACGGACAGGGCTGGCGAGCAGTACTTC. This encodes CASTDRAGEQYF.

As DNA, the CDR3 is TGCAGCGTAGCCAGGGGGCGCCAGGAGCAGTACTTC. Translation gives CSVARGRQEQYF. The chain has TRBV29-1 and TRBJ2-7; 8 bases are shared with TRBD1. The CDR3 spans 12 residues. The junction had 8 bases not matched to a gene; V was cut back by 6 bases and J by 7 bases. Germline CDR1 is SQVTM and CDR2 is ANQGSEA.

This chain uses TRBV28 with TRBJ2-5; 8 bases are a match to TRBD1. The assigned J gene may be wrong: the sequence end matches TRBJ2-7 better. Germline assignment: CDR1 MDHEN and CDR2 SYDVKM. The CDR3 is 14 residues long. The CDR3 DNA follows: TGTGCCAGCAGCCGACGGACAGGGTCTCACGAGCAGTACTTC. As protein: CASSRRTGSHEQYF.

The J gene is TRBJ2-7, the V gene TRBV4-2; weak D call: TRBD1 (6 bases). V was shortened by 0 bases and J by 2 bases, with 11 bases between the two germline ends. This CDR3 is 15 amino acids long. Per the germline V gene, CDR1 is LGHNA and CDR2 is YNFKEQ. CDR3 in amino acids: CASSQEVKGAYEQYF. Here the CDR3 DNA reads TGTGCCAGCAGCCAAGAAGTGAAGGGGGCCTACGAGCAGTACTTC.

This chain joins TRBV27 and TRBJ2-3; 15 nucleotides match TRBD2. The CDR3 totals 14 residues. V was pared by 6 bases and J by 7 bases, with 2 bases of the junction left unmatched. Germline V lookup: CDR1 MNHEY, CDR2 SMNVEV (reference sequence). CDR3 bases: TGTGCCAGCAGGGGACTAGCGGGGGGAAATACGCAGTATTTT. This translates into CASRGLAGGNTQYF.

This CDR3 is CASSPTYSNQPQHF. In nucleotides, the CDR3 is TGTGCCAGCAGCCCTACTTATAGCAATCAGCCCCAGCATTTT. The V call is TRBV6-1, the J call TRBJ1-5; no clear D. V was shortened by 6 bases and J by 0 bases, with 9 bases between the two germline ends. Per the germline V gene, CDR1 is MNHNS and CDR2 is SASEGT. The CDR3 has 14 amino acids.

This chain's CDR3 is CASILTGAGEQYF. CDR3 bases: TGTGCCAGCATCTTGACAGGGGCTGGGGAGCAGTACTTC. The gene calls are TRBV6-6 and TRBJ2-7, with TRBD1 identical over 8 bases. The CDR3 is made up of 13 amino acids. Germline trimming cut 7 bases from V and 7 bases from J; bases unmatched to any gene: 9. Germline V gene data show CDR1 as MNHNY and CDR2 as SVGAGI (reference sequence).

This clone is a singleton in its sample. CDR3: CSAGKTDTQYF. CDR3 sequence (DNA): TGCAGCGCCGGTAAGACAGATACGCAGTATTTT. This chain joins TRBV29-1 and TRBJ2-3; unclear D gene. Germline V gives CDR1 SQVTM, CDR2 ANQGSEA. Trimming stripped 7 bases from V and 3 bases from J, with 8 bases between. The CDR3 runs 11 residues.

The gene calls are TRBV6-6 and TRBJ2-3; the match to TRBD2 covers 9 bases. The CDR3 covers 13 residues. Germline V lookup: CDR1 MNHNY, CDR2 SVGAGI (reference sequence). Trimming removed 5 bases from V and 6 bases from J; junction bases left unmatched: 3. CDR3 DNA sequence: TGTGCCAGCAGTCCCGGGACTAGCGATACGCAGTATTTT. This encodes CASSPGTSDTQYF.

The DNA of the CDR3 is TGTGCCAGCTCACAACTTCCACTCACAGGGGACGGAAACACCATATATTTT. Its protein is CASSQLPLTGDGNTIYF. The chain is built from TRBV18 and TRBJ1-3; 7 bases align to TRBD1. The CDR3 sequence is 17 residues long. Germline assignment: CDR1 KGHSH and CDR2 LQKENI. V dropped 4 bases and J dropped 4; count of bases not matched to a gene: 13. The full variable domain, rest sourced from reference TRBV18 and TRBJ1-3, is NAGVMQNPRHLVRRRGQEARLRCSPMKGHSHVYWYRQLPEEGLKFMVYLQKENIIDESGMPKERFSAEFPKEGPSILRIQQVVRGDSAAYFCASSQLPLTGDGNTIYFGEGSWLTVV.

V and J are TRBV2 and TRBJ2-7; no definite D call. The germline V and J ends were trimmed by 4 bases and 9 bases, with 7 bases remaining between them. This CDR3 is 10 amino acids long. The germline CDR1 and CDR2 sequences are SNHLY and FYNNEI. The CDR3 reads CASSGYTQYF. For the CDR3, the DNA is TGTGCCAGCAGTGGATACACGCAGTACTTC.

CDR3 loop: CASSVVGLAGNTGELFF. DNA for the CDR3: TGTGCCAGCAGCGTAGTGGGCCTAGCGGGTAACACCGGGGAGCTGTTTTTT. The V gene is TRBV9, the J gene TRBJ2-2; 8 positions match TRBD2. The V segment lost 0 bases and the J segment 2 bases; nucleotides outside the gene matches: 6. The CDR3 consists of 17 residues. Germline V lookup: CDR1 SGDLS, CDR2 YYNGEE.

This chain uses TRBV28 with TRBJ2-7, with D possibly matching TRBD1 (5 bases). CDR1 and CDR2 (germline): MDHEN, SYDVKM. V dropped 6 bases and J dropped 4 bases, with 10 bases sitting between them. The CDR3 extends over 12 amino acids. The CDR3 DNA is TGTGCCAGCAGCTGGGGCAGATACGAGCAGTACTTC. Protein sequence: CASSWGRYEQYF. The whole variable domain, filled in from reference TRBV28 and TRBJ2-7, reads DVKVTQSSRYLVKRTGEKVFLECVQDMDHENMFWYRQDPGLGLRLIYFSYDVKMKEKGDIPEGYSVSREKKERFSLILESASTNQTSMYLCASSWGRYEQYFGPGTRLTVT.

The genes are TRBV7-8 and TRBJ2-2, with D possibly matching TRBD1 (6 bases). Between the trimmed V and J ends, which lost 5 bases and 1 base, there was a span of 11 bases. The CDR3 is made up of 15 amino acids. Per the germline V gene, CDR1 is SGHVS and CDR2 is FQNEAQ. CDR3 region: CASSVDSRNTGELFF. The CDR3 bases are TGTGCCAGCAGCGTGGACAGTAGGAACACCGGGGAGCTGTTTTTT.

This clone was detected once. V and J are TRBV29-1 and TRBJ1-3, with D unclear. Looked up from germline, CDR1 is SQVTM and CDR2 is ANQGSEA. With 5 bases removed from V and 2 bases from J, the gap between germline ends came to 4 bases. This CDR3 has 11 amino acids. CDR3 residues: CSVITGNTIYF. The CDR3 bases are TGCAGCGTTATAACTGGAAACACCATATATTTT.

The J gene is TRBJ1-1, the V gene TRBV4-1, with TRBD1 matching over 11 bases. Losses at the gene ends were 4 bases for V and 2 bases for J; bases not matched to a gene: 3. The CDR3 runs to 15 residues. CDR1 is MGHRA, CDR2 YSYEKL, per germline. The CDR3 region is CASSLRTGGNTEAFF. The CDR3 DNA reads TGCGCCAGCAGCCTCCGGACAGGGGGCAACACTGAAGCTTTCTTT.

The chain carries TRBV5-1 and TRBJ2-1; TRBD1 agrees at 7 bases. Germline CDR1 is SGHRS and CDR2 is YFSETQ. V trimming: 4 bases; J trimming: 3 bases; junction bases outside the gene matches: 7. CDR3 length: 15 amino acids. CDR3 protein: CASSREGGIYNEQFF. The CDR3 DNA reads TGCGCCAGCAGCCGCGAAGGGGGCATCTACAATGAGCAGTTCTTC.